This T cell receptor (beta chain) is from a study of blood T cell repertoires in COVID-19 (dated by TCRdb to about 2020). Turning to the overall study: The collaborator samples originated in the United States, Italy and Spain and spanned the acute and convalescent phases of COVID-19. The repertoires were made available in a free public database intended to serve as a resource for research on the immune response to SARS-CoV-2. Where available, HLA class I and class II types were taken from metadata supplied by the sample provider and were not determined by assay-based typing. The dataset comprised deeply sampled blood TCRbeta repertoires from subjects exposed to, actively infected with, or recovered from COVID-19. The prospective study material was composed of cDNA or gDNA derived from T cells, B-cell-depleted T cells, or PBMCs. Samples came from the ongoing ImmuneRACE study (first 160 participants) plus 1,254 subjects from 6 global collaborators. The sample metadata nearly always contained a de-identified subject ID, COVID-19 status, age in years and sex.

Via the germline V gene, CDR1 is SGHRS and CDR2 YFSETQ. There are 17 amino acids in the CDR3, from cysteine to phenylalanine inclusive. Just CDR3 DNA is preserved here, 51 bases in frame from base 1. Relative to germline, V is 4 bases shorter and J is 1 base shorter, with 21 bases between their ends. Comments on this clone: The specificity of this receptor is unknown. Per-nucleotide qualities are absent, and no much larger clonotype sits a single base away.

What the work shows at the level of the full study, not this receptor alone: The amount of clinical and demographic metadata varied by source and participant and was provided uncurated.

Enrolling through a virtual design, the prospective study's participants ranged in age from roughly 18 to 100 years and lived across 20 to 25 United States geographic areas. In the prospective study, cohorts were assigned on the basis of participant-reported clinical history obtained from a screening survey and a study questionnaire. For ImmuneRACE Cohort 3, a participant was defined as recovered based on two consecutive negative NP/OP PCR tests, clearance by a healthcare professional, or resolution of symptoms. In the prospective study, whole blood, serum and a nasopharyngeal or oropharyngeal swab were collected from each participant by mobile phlebotomists. Additional blood draws and questionnaires over an approximately two-month period could optionally be provided by prospective study participants. Blood samples from the prospective study were shipped frozen or at room temperature prior to DNA extraction.

TCRbeta CDR3 regions were amplified from genomic DNA by means of the immunoSEQ Assay, a bias-controlled multiplex PCR. Regarding the original processing steps: Nucleated cell counts per sample were estimated from amplification of reference gene primers within the assay. Sequence reads were collapsed and filtered to measure the absolute abundance of every unique TCRbeta CDR3 rearrangement. For each sample, productive Simpson clonality was calculated as the square root of Simpson's diversity index across productive rearrangements. The immuneACCESS repertoire file appears here via TCRdb, limited to in-frame rearrangements. These files lack a portion of the clones; in checked studies, under half of the deficit traces to unresolved V genes, and the cause of the others is not known. V and J calls plus clone size are reproduced from that table; the DNA served to infer D and trimming. The sample contains approximately 400,000 clones, about 87% of them found a single time. The ten largest make up under 1.5% of the sample.

The V gene is TRBV5-1 and the J gene is TRBJ2-7; tentative D gene TRBD2, with 7 bases matching. The sample consisted of PBMCs or T cells enriched from blood (not recorded which). This TCR derives from a man between 25 and 39 years old who had recovered from COVID-19. The DNA is as follows: TGCGCCAGCAGCCCACGACAGGTCGGGACTATTTCCTACGAGCAGTACTTC. This translates into CASSPRQVGTISYEQYF.